This T cell receptor (beta chain) was documented in a study of T cell clonotyping in hematopoietic cell transplantation. CDR1 PRHDT and CDR2 FYEKMQ come from the germline V gene (reference sequence). The CDR3 extends over 12 amino acids. The V gene end was trimmed by 5 bases and the J gene end by 5 bases; junction bases not matched to a gene: 2. Concerning this clone: Antigen specificity is unknown.

Sequencing was performed with immunoSEQ multiplex PCR; in TCRdb, only in-frame clones are kept and a portion is missing. Among roughly 13,000 clones listed, 90% were seen once. Notes on the study in general: Few recipient clonotypes overlapped donors; over 95% were de novo at given depth. No sorting was done, leaving CD4 and CD8 contributions mixed.

V and J are TRBV13 and TRBJ2-5; 7 bases line up with TRBD1. The origin of this receptor is a man aged 25 to 40 in good health. Some clones in this sample may be carry-over from other donors' samples. Sequencing was done on a sample of peripheral blood mononuclear cells. The DNA of the CDR3 is TGTGCCAGCAGCCGGGACAGCGAGACCCAGTACTTC. Its protein is CASSRDSETQYF.